Sequencing of this T cell receptor beta chain was carried out in a study of control samples from healthy donors and cancer patients (dated by TCRdb to the early 2020s). About this clone: Its specific antigen is unknown. Base qualities are not at hand, and no much larger clone is one base apart.

Including the terminal cysteine and phenylalanine, the CDR3 comprises 13 residues. Kept here is only the CDR3 DNA, which spans 39 bases and is read in frame from base 1. V trim: 0 bases; J trim: 12 bases; unmatched bases: 7. CDR1 and CDR2, per the germline V gene, are MNHEY and SVGAGI. The protocol used for the library was the immunoSEQ multiplex PCR assay. TCRdb stores this immuneACCESS table with in-frame sequences only. Part of the clones is absent; in the studies checked, under half of the shortfall reflects unresolved V genes, and no reason is known for the rest. Recorded for this sample are 150,000 to 200,000 clones; almost 90% of them occurred a single time. Of the sample, 1.4% is held by the ten largest clones.

This TCR came from a woman aged 45-59 years in good health. Sequenced sample: blood. The chain is assembled from TRBV6-5 and TRBJ1-2, with 7 bases in between that match TRBD1. The nucleotide sequence reads TGTGCCAGCAGTTACTCACGTTGGGACAGCCACACCTTC. The resulting protein is CASSYSRWDSHTF.